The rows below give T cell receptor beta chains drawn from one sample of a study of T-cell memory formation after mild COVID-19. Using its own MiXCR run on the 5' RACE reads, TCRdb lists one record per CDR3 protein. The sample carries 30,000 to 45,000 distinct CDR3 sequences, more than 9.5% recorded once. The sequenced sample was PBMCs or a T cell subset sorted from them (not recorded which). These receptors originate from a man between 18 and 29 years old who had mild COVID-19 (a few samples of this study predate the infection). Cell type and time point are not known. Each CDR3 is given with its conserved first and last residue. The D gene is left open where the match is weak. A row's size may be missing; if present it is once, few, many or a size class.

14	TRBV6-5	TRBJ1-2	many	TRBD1	CASSRYRGSYGYTF	TGTGCCAGCAGCCGATACAGGGGTAGCTATGGCTACACCTTC
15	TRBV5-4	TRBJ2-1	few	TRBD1	CASSLEGDSYNEQFF	TGTGCCAGCAGCTTGGAAGGGGACAGCTACAATGAGCAGTTCTTC
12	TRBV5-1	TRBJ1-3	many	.	CASRDVGNTIYF	TGCGCCAGCCGGGACGTCGGAAACACCATATATTTT
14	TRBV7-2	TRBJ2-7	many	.	CASTFSRTNYEQYF	TGTGCCAGCACCTTCTCCAGGACTAACTACGAGCAGTACTTC
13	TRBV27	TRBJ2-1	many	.	CASSSLGLEEQFF	TGTGCCAGCAGTTCCTTAGGGCTAGAAGAGCAGTTCTTC
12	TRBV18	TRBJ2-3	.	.	CASSPKGRKQYF	TGTGCCAGCTCACCAAAGGGGCGCAAGCAGTATTTT
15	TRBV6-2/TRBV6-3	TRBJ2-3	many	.	CASELRWKAGDTQYF	TGTGCCAGCGAGCTCAGATGGAAGGCGGGAGATACGCAGTATTTT
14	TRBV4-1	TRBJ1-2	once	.	CASSQAGTSYGYTF	TGCGCCAGCAGCCAAGCCGGGACATCTTATGGCTACACCTTC
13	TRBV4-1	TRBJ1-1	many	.	CASGDFRSAEAFF	TGCGCCAGCGGGGACTTTCGAAGCGCTGAAGCTTTCTTT
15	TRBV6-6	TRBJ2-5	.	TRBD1	CASSQRTGPGETQYF	TGTGCCAGCAGTCAACGGACAGGTCCCGGAGAGACCCAGTACTTC
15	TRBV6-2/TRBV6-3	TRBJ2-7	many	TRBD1	CASSPIGQGVYEQYF	TGTGCCAGCAGTCCAATTGGACAGGGGGTCTACGAGCAGTACTTC
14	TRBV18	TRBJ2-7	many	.	CASSPTSGSYEQYF	TGTGCCAGCTCACCAACCAGCGGTTCCTACGAGCAGTACTTC
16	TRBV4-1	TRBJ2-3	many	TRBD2	CASSRDSGGGTDTQYF	TGCGCCAGCAGCCGAGATAGCGGGGGGGGCACAGATACGCAGTATTTT
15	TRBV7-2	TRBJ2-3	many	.	CASSLRQPGTDTQYF	TGTGCCAGCAGCTTACGACAGCCCGGGACAGATACGCAGTATTTT
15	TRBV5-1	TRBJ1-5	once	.	CASSWDGGSNQPQHF	TGCGCCAGCAGCTGGGACGGTGGCTCCAATCAGCCCCAGCATTTT
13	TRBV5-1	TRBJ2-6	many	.	CASSLTGANVLTF	TGCGCCAGCAGCTTGACTGGGGCCAACGTCCTGACTTTC
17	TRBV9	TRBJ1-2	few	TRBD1	CASSVKGQGDRDYGYTF	TGTGCCAGCAGCGTGAAGGGACAGGGGGATAGGGACTATGGCTACACCTTC
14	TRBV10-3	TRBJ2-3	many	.	CATSQGGPTDTQYF	TGTGCCACCAGTCAAGGGGGGCCCACAGATACGCAGTATTTT
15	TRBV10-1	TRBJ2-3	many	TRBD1	CASSEGQGHTDTQYF	TGCGCCAGCAGTGAAGGACAGGGGCACACAGATACGCAGTATTTT
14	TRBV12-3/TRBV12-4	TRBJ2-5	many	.	CASSLETPQETQYF	TGTGCCAGCAGTTTAGAGACTCCTCAAGAGACCCAGTACTTC
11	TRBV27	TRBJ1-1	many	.	CASGASAEAFF	TGTGCCAGCGGCGCGTCCGCTGAAGCTTTCTTT
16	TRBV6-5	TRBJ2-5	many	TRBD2	CASSYSGTSGGETQYF	TGTGCCAGCAGTTACTCCGGGACTAGCGGGGGAGAGACCCAGTACTTC
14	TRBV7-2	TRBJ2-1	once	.	CASSLILARNEQFF	TGTGCCAGCAGCTTAATCCTAGCTCGGAATGAGCAGTTCTTC
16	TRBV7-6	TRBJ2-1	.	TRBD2	CASSLVPAGDYNEQFF	TGTGCCAGCAGCTTAGTTCCAGCGGGAGACTACAATGAGCAGTTCTTC